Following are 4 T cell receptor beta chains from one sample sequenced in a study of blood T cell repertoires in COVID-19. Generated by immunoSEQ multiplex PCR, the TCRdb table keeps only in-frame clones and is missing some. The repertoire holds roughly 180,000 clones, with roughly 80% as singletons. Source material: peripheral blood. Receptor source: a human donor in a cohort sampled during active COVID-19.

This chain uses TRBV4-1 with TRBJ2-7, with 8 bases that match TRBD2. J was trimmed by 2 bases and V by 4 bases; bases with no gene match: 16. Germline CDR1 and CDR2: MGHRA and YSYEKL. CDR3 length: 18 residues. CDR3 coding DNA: TGCGCCAGCAGCCCGAGCCCCATCCGACTAGCGTTGACCTACGAGCAGTACTTC. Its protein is CASSPSPIRLALTYEQYF.

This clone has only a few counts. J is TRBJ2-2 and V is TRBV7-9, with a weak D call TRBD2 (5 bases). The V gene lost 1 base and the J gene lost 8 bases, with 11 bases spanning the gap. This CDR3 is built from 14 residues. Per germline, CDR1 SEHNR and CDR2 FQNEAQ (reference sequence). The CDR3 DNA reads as TGTGCCAGCAGCTTAGGACTGGGGAGAGGGGAGCTGTTTTTT. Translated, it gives CASSLGLGRGELFF.

The CDR3 region is CASSQNRYGYTF. The CDR3 region has the DNA TGCGCCAGCAGCCAAAATAGATATGGCTACACCTTC. The V gene is TRBV4-1, the J gene TRBJ1-2, with D uncertain. V lost 2 bases to trimming and J lost 5 bases, with 6 bases between them. Germline loops: CDR1 MGHRA, CDR2 YSYEKL. This CDR3 contains 12 residues.

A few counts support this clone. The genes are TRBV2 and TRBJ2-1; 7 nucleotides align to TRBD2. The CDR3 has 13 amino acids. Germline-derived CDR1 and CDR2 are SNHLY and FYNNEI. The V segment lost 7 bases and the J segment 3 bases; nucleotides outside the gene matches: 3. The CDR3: CASKGTIYNEQFF. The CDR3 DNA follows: TGTGCCAGCAAGGGGACTATCTACAATGAGCAGTTCTTC.